The present TCR beta chain was sequenced within a study of T cell responses to AZD1222 COVID-19 vaccine. Looking at the study overall: Samples with a second dose at about 4 or about 12 weeks were pooled together.

This CDR3 has 15 amino acids. Germline-derived CDR1 and CDR2 are MNHEY and SVGEGT. J lost 3 bases, V lost 4 bases, and 7 bases had no gene match. The assay was immunoSEQ multiplex PCR, and TCRdb's table has in-frame clones only and misses some. Found here are approximately 79,000 clones, just over 85% of them singletons; the top ten hold over 7.5%. V and J are TRBV6-2 or TRBV6-3 and TRBJ2-3, with TRBD2 identical over 7 bases. The sample in question was peripheral blood, obtained on day 0 of AZD1222 vaccination. The sequence was obtained from an adult in good health. CDR3 in DNA: TGTGCCAGCAGTTTGGTGGCGGGAGTGACAGATACGCAGTATTTT. Amino acids: CASSLVAGVTDTQYF.